This TCR beta chain was captured in a study of regulatory T cells in long-lasting Graves disease. For TCR beta, libraries came from iRepertoire HTBI primers and Arm-PCR of CDR3 regions. From the multiplex PCR reads, TCRdb called clonotypes with MiXCR, one entry per CDR3 protein. This sample has roughly 420,000 distinct CDR3 sequences, with 15% to 19% found just once. Details on this clonotype: The target antigen is unknown.

This CDR3 region has 15 residues. Per germline, CDR1 LNHNV and CDR2 YYDKDF (reference sequence). Unmatched junction bases numbered 6, after V lost 6 bases and J lost 6 bases. General study results and limits: TCR diversity was lower in persistent Graves' patients (versus newly diagnosed ones). Persistent disease preferred TRBV28, TRBJ1-2 and TRBJ2-5; new disease, TRBV20-1 and TRBJ2-1.

As for time point: newly diagnosed GD, antithyroid drugs for less than 3 months. There was RNA extracted from PBMCs, and the TCR library was made from it. The diagnosis of Graves' disease used American Thyroid Association guidelines. The TCR was taken from a female donor with Graves disease. This rearrangement joins TRBV15 to TRBJ1-5, with TRBD1 identical over 12 bases. Here the sequenced sample was peripheral blood mononuclear cells (PBMCs), taken at new diagnosis, from a patient treated with antithyroid drugs. The CDR3 nucleotides are TGTGCCACCAGTCCGGGACAGGGGGCTATTCAGCCCCAGCATTTT. Its protein is CATSPGQGAIQPQHF.